This entry concerns a single T cell receptor beta chain. The antigen is not known. Every patient had relapsed following autologous stem cell transplantation, and cohorts differed in brentuximab vedotin exposure. This record belongs to a study of PD-1 blockade in classical Hodgkin lymphoma. Study observations and caveats: Newly diagnosed patients were reported to start with lower TCR diversity than healthy donors. Patients with a complete response exhibited baseline diversity comparable to newly diagnosed patients.

The data were produced by immunoSEQ multiplex PCR, yet TCRdb's version contains in-frame clones alone and is incomplete. The sample yields about 98,000 clones, roughly 92% seen once. CDR3 length: 15 residues. The V end lost 0 bases, the J end lost 2 bases, and 9 bases lay between the germline ends. Per the germline V gene, CDR1 is SGDLS and CDR2 is YYNGEE. This receptor was taken from a human donor with classical Hodgkin lymphoma. V usage is TRBV9 and J usage is TRBJ1-3, with D perhaps TRBD1 (6 bases). Specimen: peripheral blood mononuclear cells (PBMCs), collected at baseline. The CDR3, as DNA: TGTGCCAGCAGCGTAGACAGGGCTCCTGGAAACACCATATATTTT. Protein product: CASSVDRAPGNTIYF.